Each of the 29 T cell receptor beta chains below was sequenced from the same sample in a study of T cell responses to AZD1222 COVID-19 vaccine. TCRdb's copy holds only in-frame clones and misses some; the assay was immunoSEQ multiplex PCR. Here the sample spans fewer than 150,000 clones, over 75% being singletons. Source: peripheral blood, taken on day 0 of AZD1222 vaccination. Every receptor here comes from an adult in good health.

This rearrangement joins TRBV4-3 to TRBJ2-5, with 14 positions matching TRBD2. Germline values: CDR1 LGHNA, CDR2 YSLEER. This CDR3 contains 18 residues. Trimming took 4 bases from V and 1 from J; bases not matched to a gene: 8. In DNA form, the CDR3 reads TGCGCCAGCAGCCGTAGACTAGCGGGAGGGCCGTCCCAAGAGACCCAGTACTTC. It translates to CASSRRLAGGPSQETQYF.

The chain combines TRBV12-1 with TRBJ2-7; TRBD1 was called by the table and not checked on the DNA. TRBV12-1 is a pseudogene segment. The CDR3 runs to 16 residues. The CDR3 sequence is CASSLSSPLRGYEQYF. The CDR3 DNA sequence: TGTGCCAGCAGCTTGTCCTCCCCACTTAGGGGCTACGAGCAGTACTTC.

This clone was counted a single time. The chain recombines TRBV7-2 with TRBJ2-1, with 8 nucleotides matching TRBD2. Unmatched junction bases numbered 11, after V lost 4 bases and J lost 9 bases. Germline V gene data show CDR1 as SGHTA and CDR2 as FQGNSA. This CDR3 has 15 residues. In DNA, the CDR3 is TGTGCCAGCAGCTCCCTAGCGGGTGCAGGTCCTGAGCAGTTCTTC. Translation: CASSSLAGAGPEQFF.

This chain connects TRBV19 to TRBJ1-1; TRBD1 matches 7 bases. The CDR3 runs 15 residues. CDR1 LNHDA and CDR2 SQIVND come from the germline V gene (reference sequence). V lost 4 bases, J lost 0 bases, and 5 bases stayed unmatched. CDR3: CASSKDRIMNTEAFF. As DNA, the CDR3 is TGTGCCAGTAGTAAGGACAGGATCATGAACACTGAAGCTTTCTTT.

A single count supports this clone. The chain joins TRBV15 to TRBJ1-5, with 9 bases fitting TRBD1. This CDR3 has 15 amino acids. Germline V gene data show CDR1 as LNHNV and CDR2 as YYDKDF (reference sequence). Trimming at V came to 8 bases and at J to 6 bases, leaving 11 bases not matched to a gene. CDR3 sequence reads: CATSPGQGTAQPQHF. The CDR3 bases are TGTGCCACCTCACCGGGACAGGGAACGGCTCAGCCCCAGCATTTT.

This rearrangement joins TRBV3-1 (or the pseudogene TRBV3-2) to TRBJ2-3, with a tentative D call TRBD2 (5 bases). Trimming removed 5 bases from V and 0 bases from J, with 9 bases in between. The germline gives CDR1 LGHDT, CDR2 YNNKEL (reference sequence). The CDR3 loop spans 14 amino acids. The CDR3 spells CASSTRVSTDTQYF. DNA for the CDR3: TGTGCCAGCAGCACTAGGGTTAGCACAGATACGCAGTATTTT.

The CDR3 DNA follows: TGCGCCAGCAGCCAGCCGGACAGGGAGGGTGAAAAACTGTTTTTT. Its protein is CASSQPDREGEKLFF. The chain uses TRBV4-1 and TRBJ1-4; the match to TRBD1 covers 8 bases. Germline CDR1 reads MGHRA; CDR2 reads YSYEKL. CDR3 length: 15 amino acids. V lost 3 bases, J lost 7 bases, and 7 bases stayed unmatched.

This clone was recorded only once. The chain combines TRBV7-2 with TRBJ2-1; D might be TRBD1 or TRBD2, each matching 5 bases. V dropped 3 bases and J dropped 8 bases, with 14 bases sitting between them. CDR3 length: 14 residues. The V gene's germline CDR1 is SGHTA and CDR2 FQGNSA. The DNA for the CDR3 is TGTGCCAGCAGCTTGGGGCTAGCTCCGGATGAGCAGTTCTTC. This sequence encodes CASSLGLAPDEQFF.

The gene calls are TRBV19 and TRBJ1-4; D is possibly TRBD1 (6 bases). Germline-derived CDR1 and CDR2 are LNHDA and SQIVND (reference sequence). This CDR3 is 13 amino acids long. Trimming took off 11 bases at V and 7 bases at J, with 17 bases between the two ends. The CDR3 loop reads CAAGTGWSEKLFF. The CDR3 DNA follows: TGTGCCGCAGGAACAGGGTGGAGTGAAAAACTGTTTTTT.

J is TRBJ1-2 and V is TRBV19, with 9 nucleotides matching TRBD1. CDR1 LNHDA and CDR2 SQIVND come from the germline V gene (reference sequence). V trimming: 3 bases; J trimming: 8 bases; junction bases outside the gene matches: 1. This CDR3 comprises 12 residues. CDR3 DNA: TGTGCCAGTAGTATCGGGACAGGGGGCTACACCTTC. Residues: CASSIGTGGYTF.

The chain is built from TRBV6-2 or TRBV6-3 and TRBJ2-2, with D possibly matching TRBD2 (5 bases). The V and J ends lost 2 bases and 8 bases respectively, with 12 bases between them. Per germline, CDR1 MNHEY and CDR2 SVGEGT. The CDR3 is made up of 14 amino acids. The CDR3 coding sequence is TGTGCCAGCAGTTACCGACTAACAACTGGGGAGCTGTTTTTT. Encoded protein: CASSYRLTTGELFF.

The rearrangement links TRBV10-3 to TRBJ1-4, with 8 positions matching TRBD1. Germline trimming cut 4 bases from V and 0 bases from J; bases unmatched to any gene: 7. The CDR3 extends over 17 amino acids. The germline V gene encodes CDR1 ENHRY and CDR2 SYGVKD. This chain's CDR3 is CAISGGPGGTTNEKLFF. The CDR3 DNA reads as TGTGCCATCAGTGGGGGGCCAGGGGGCACAACTAATGAAAAACTGTTTTTT.

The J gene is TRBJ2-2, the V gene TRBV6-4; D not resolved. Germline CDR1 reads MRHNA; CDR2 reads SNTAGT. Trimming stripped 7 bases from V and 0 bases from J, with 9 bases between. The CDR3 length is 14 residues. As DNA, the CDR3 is TGTGCCAGCAAAACAGAAGCGAACACCGGGGAGCTGTTTTTT. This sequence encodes CASKTEANTGELFF.

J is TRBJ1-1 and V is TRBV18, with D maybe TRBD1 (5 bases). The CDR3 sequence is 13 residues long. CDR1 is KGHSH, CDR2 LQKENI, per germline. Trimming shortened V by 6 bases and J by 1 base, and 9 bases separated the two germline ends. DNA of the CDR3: TGTGCCAGCTCCCTGGGGGGGAACACTGAAGCTTTCTTT. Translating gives CASSLGGNTEAFF.

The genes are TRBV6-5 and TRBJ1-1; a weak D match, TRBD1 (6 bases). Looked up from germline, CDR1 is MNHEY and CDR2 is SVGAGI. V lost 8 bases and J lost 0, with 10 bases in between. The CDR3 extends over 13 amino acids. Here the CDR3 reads CASLDSMNTEAFF. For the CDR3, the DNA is TGTGCCAGCCTGGACAGCATGAACACTGAAGCTTTCTTT.

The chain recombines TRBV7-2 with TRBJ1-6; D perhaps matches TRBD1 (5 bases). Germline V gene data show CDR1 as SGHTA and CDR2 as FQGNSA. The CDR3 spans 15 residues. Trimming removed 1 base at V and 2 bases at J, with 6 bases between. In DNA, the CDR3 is TGTGCCAGCAGCTTAGGGGGGACCTATAATTCACCCCTCCACTTT. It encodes CASSLGGTYNSPLHF.

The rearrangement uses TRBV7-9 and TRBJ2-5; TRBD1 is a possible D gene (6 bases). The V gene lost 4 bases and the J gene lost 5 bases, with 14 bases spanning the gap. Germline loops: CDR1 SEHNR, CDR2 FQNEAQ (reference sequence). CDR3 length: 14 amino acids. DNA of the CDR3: TGTGCCAGCAGCTCAAACCTAGGGGGTGAGACCCAGTACTTC. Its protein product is CASSSNLGGETQYF.

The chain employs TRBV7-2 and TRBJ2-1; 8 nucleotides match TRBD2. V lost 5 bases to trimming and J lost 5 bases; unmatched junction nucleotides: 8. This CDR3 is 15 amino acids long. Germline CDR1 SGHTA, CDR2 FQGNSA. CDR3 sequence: CASSRTGTSDNEQFF. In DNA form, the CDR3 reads TGTGCCAGCAGCCGTACCGGGACTAGTGACAATGAGCAGTTCTTC.

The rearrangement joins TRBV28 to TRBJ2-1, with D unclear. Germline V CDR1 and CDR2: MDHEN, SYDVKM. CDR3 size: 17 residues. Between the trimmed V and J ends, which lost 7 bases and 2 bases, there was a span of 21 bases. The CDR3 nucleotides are TGTGCCAGCACGCCTTCTCAAGGGCTACCCACCTACAATGAGCAGTTCTTC. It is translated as CASTPSQGLPTYNEQFF.

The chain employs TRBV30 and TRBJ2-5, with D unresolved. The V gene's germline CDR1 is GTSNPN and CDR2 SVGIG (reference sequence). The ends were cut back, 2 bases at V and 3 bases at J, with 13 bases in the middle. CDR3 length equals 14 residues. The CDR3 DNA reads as TGTGCCTGGAGTTCCACGGGTAAGGAAGAGACCCAGTACTTC. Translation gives CAWSSTGKEETQYF. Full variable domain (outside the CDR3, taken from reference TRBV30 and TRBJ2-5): SQTIHQWPATLVQPVGSPLSLECTVEGTSNPNLYWYRQAAGRGLQLLFYSVGIGQISSEVPQNLSASRPQDRQFILSSKKLLLSDSGFYLCAWSSTGKEETQYFGPGTRLLVL.

The DNA of the CDR3 is TGTGCCAGCAGTTTAAGGGGACTCTCCTACGAGCAGTACTTC. As protein: CASSLRGLSYEQYF. This chain connects TRBV27 to TRBJ2-7, with D possibly being TRBD2 (6 bases). With 2 bases removed from V and 0 bases from J, the gap between germline ends came to 8 bases. This CDR3 spans 14 amino acids. Germline CDR1 MNHEY, CDR2 SMNVEV (reference sequence).

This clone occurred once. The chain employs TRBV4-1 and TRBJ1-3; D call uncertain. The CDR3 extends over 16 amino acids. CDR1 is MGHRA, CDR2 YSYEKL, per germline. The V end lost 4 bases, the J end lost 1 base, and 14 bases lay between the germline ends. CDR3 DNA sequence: TGCGCCAGCAGCCTCCTCCGGGGAGGGTCTGGAAACACCATATATTTT. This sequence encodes CASSLLRGGSGNTIYF.

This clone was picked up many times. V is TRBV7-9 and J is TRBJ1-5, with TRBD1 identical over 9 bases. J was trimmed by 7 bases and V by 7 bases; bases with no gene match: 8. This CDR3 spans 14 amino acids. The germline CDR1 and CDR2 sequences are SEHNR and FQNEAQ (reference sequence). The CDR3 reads CASTPGTGTQPQHF. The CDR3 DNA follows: TGTGCCAGCACCCCCGGGACAGGGACCCAGCCCCAGCATTTT.

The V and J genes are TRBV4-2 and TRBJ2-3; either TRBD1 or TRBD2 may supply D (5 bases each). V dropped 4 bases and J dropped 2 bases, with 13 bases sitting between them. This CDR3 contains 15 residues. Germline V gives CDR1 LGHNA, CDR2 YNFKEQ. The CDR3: CASSPTGQYTDTQYF. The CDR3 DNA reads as TGTGCCAGCAGCCCGACGGGGCAATACACAGATACGCAGTATTTT.

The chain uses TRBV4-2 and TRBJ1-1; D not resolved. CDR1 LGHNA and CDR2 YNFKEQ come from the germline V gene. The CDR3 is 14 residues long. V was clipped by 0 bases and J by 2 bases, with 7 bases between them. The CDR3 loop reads CASSQDWDNTEAFF. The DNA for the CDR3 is TGTGCCAGCAGCCAAGACTGGGATAACACTGAAGCTTTCTTT.

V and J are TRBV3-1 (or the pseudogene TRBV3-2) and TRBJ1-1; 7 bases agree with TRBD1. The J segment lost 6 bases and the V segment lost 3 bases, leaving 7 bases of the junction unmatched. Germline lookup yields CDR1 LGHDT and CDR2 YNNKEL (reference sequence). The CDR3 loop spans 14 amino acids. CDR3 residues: CASSHTGASSEAFF. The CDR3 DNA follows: TGTGCCAGCAGCCACACAGGGGCCTCATCTGAAGCTTTCTTT.

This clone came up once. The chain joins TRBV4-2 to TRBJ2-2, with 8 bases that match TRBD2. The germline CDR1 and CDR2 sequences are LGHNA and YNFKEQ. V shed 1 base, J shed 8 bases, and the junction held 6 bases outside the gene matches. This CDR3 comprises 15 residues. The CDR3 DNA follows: TGTGCCAGCAGCCAAGTTGGCGGGGGGCGAGGGGAGCTGTTTTTT. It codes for CASSQVGGGRGELFF.

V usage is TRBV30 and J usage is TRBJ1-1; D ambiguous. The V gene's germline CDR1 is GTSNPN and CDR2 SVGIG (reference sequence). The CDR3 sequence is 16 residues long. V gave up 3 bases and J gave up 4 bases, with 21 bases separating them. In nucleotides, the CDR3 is TGTGCCTGGAGCCCCCCGAAGTCGGCTTACATCACTGAAGCTTTCTTT. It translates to CAWSPPKSAYITEAFF.

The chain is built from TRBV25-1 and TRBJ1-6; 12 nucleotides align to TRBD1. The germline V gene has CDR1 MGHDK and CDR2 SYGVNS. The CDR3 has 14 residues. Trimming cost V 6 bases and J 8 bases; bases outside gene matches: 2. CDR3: CASRGTGGDSPLHF. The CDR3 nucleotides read TGTGCCAGCAGGGGGACAGGGGGCGATTCACCCCTCCACTTT.